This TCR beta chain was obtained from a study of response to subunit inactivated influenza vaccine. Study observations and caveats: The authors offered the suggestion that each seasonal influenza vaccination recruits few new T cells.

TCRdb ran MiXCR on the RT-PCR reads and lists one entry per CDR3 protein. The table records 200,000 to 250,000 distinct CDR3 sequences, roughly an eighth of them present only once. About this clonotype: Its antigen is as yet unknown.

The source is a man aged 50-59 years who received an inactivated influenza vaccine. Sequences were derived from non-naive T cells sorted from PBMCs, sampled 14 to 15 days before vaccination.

The CDR3 here is CASSTPSTDTQYF. The CDR3 nucleotides are TGTGCCAGCAGTACCCCTAGCACAGATACGCAGTATTTT. The rearrangement joins TRBV28 to TRBJ2-3; no firm D call. Germline-derived CDR1 and CDR2 are MDHEN and SYDVKM. V lost 5 bases and J 0 bases, leaving 6 bases between the germline ends. The CDR3 sequence is 13 residues long.